Listed below are T cell receptor beta chains from one sample, sequenced in a study of CD4 T cells in relation to SARS-CoV-2 and coronaviruses. Some clones are missing from TCRdb's copy, which holds only in-frame ones; the method was immunoSEQ multiplex PCR. The sample yields roughly 71,000 clones, over 80% seen once. Sequenced input: memory CD4+ T cells from PBMCs. The receptors were sampled from a human donor in good health. Each CDR3 is given with its conserved first and last residue. A D gene is named only where the DNA matches it firmly. The size field is filled for only some rows; it gives once, few, many or a size class.

v_gene	j_gene	abundance	d_gene	CDR3nt	CDR3aa
TRBV11-3	TRBJ2-2	.	.	TGTGCCAGCAGCTTCGCCGCGGCCGGGGAGCTGTTTTTT	CASSFAAAGELFF
TRBV4-1	TRBJ2-7	.	TRBD1	TGCGCCAGCAGCCGAACGACAGGGGGCCCCTACGAGCAGTACTTC	CASSRTTGGPYEQYF
TRBV6-5	TRBJ2-1	few	TRBD2	TGTGCCAGCAACCCCAGGCGGGGGGGCATCAATGAGCAGTTCTTC	CASNPRRGGINEQFF
TRBV19	TRBJ2-7	once	TRBD2	TGTGCCAGTCAACTAGCGGGAGGGACTACCTACGAGCAGTACTTC	CASQLAGGTTYEQYF
TRBV27	TRBJ2-5	.	.	TGTGCCAGCAGTTCTACCGCGAGGACAGCCCCGAGTTACCAGTACTTC	CASSSTARTAPSYQYF
TRBV21-1	TRBJ2-7	.	.	TGTGCCAGCGATGGCGGAGGGCCCTACGAGCAGTACTTC	CASDGGGPYEQYF
TRBV19	TRBJ2-6	.	TRBD2	TGTGCCAGTAGTATCGGGGGGACCCCTCTCGTCCTGACTTTC	CASSIGGTPLVLTF
TRBV27	TRBJ2-5	.	TRBD2	TGTGCCAGGCAGAGAACCAGTTTGCCAGCGGGAGTTGGTCAGGAGACCCAGTACTTC	CARQRTSLPAGVGQETQYF
TRBV2	TRBJ1-5	.	.	TGTGCCAGCAGTGGAGGGTCGGGGGGGGCCGGCAATCAGCCCCAGCATTTT	CASSGGSGGAGNQPQHF
TRBV3-1/TRBV3-2	TRBJ1-5	few	.	TGTGCCAGCAGCCAAGGTTTTGAGAATCAGCCCCAGCATTTT	CASSQGFENQPQHF
TRBV5-5	TRBJ2-2	.	.	TGTGCCAGCAGCGTTGCGCGGCAGGGCACCGGGGAGCTGTTTTTT	CASSVARQGTGELFF
TRBV18	TRBJ1-6	few	.	TGTGCCAGCTCACCAACGGCAGATAATTCACCCCTCCACTTT	CASSPTADNSPLHF
TRBV5-4	TRBJ2-4	once	TRBD2	TGTGCCAGCAGCCCGCCCAAAGCTAGCGGGACAGACATTCAGTACTTC	CASSPPKASGTDIQYF
TRBV18	TRBJ2-4	.	TRBD1	TGTGCCAGCTCACCCCGGGACAGTAAAAACATTCAGTACTTC	CASSPRDSKNIQYF
TRBV30	TRBJ2-3	.	TRBD2	TGTGCCTGGAAACCGGGACTAGTCACAGATACGCAGTATTTT	CAWKPGLVTDTQYF
TRBV18	TRBJ1-2	.	.	TGTGCCAGCTCACCACCGGGCGGACGACATAACTATGGCTACACCTTC	CASSPPGGRHNYGYTF
TRBV28	TRBJ1-2	.	TRBD1	TGTGCCAGCAGCACAGGGGGTGGGTATGGCTACACCTTC	CASSTGGGYGYTF
TRBV2	TRBJ2-2	medium-sized	.	TGTGCCAGCAAGGCAGGACATAACACCGGGGAGCTGTTTTTT	CASKAGHNTGELFF
TRBV4-3	TRBJ2-3	.	.	TGCGCCAGCAGCCAAGTGGGACCCCCCTCGGGGGATACGCAGTATTTT	CASSQVGPPSGDTQYF
TRBV7-3	TRBJ2-5	.	TRBD2	TGTGCCAGCAGCTCACAGCGGGGGGGAGTGGAGACCCAGTACTTC	CASSSQRGGVETQYF
TRBV21-1	TRBJ1-2	.	.	TGTGCCAGCAGCTACCGACAGGGCCTTGAGTATGGCTACACCTTC	CASSYRQGLEYGYTF
TRBV4-1	TRBJ1-1	once	TRBD1	TGCGCCAGCAGCCAAGATCCGCGGTTACTGTCTAGACAGGGGGATTACACTGAAGCTTTCTTT	CASSQDPRLLSRQGDYTEAFF
TRBV6-2/TRBV6-3	TRBJ1-5	.	.	TGTGCCAGCAGTTACCCCCTTAAACAGAATAGCAATCAGCCCCAGCATTTT	CASSYPLKQNSNQPQHF
TRBV3-1/TRBV3-2	TRBJ1-4	.	TRBD1	TGTGCCAGCAGCCAAGATTACGGACAGGGGGGGCCTATTAATGAAAAACTGTTTTTT	CASSQDYGQGGPINEKLFF
TRBV6-2/TRBV6-3	TRBJ1-2	few	.	TGTGCCAGCAGTAACGATCCCGAGCATGGCTACACCTTC	CASSNDPEHGYTF
TRBV2	TRBJ1-4	.	.	TGTGTCTCAAGTAGGGAGTCTAATGAAAAACTGTTTTTT	CVSSRESNEKLFF
TRBV7-7	TRBJ2-2	.	.	TGTGCCAGCAGCCCCGGAGGGATTTACACCGGGGAGCTGTTTTTT	CASSPGGIYTGELFF
TRBV7-3	TRBJ1-2	.	TRBD1	TGTGCCAGCAGCGCCGGGACAGGGCATGGCTACACCTTC	CASSAGTGHGYTF
TRBV11-2	TRBJ1-6	.	.	TGTGCCAGCAGCTTCGGACCGGGGGCCTATTCACCCCTCCACTTT	CASSFGPGAYSPLHF
TRBV6-1	TRBJ1-2	.	.	TGTGCCAGCAGTGAATACCCCGTAGACAGATTAGATGGCTACACCTTC	CASSEYPVDRLDGYTF
TRBV7-2	TRBJ1-4	.	.	TGTGCCAGCAGCTTAGATGGACCAACTAATGAAAAACTGTTTTTT	CASSLDGPTNEKLFF
TRBV23-1	TRBJ1-2	.	.	TGCGCCAGCAGTCAATTAAGATCGGGCTATGGCTACACCTTC	CASSQLRSGYGYTF
TRBV28	TRBJ2-3	.	TRBD2	TGTGCCAGCAGTCGGGGACTAGCGGGAGGGATAATAGATACGCAGTATTTT	CASSRGLAGGIIDTQYF
TRBV11-2	TRBJ2-6	.	TRBD2	TGTGCCAGCAGCTCGACGGGGACTAGGGCCAACGTCCTGACTTTC	CASSSTGTRANVLTF
TRBV5-4	TRBJ2-3	.	.	TGTGCCAGCAGCTTTCGAAACACAGATACGCAGTATTTT	CASSFRNTDTQYF
TRBV27	TRBJ2-7	.	TRBD2	TGTGCCAGCAGTTTATCTCAGCGGGGGGTCTCCTACGAGCAGTACTTC	CASSLSQRGVSYEQYF
TRBV27	TRBJ2-7	.	.	TGTGCCAGCAGTGCCAGACACTCCTACGAGCAGTACTTC	CASSARHSYEQYF
TRBV13	TRBJ2-7	.	TRBD2	TGTGCCAGCAGCCCCCGGGGGGGACACGAGCAGTACTTC	CASSPRGGHEQYF
TRBV6-4	TRBJ2-7	.	TRBD1	TGTGCCAGCAGTGACTCGTCGGGACAGCCCTACGAGCAGTACTTC	CASSDSSGQPYEQYF
TRBV9	TRBJ2-1	.	TRBD1	TGTGCCAGCAGCCTCCGGGACAGCATAAGCTACAATGAGCAGTTCTTC	CASSLRDSISYNEQFF
TRBV4-2	TRBJ2-7	.	.	TGTGCCAGCAGCCTGCAAGGAGCCGGGACCTACGAGCAGTACTTC	CASSLQGAGTYEQYF
TRBV12-3/TRBV12-4	TRBJ1-2	.	.	TGTGCCAGCAGTTTGGTTCAGGGCTATGGCTACACCTTC	CASSLVQGYGYTF
TRBV10-1	TRBJ2-3	.	.	TGCGCCAGCGGAGGGTCTGAGACAGATACGCAGTATTTT	CASGGSETDTQYF
TRBV10-3	TRBJ2-1	.	TRBD1	TGTGCCATCAGTGCCGGGACAGGCTCCTACAATGAGCAGTTCTTC	CAISAGTGSYNEQFF
TRBV5-1	TRBJ2-1	.	TRBD1	TGCGCCAGCAGCTTGGCGACAGGGGGGTATTATGAGCAGTTCTTC	CASSLATGGYYEQFF
TRBV20-1	TRBJ1-1	.	.	TGCAGTGCTAGTGGACCGGGGCTTTTGAACACTGAAGCTTTCTTT	CSASGPGLLNTEAFF
TRBV7-3	TRBJ2-2	.	TRBD2	TGTGCCAGCGCTAGCGGACGCACCGGGGAGCTGTTTTTT	CASASGRTGELFF
TRBV21-1	TRBJ2-7	.	.	TGTGCCAGCAGCCTCCGGAGGGGACTAGCGGGAGGGTGGTCCTACGAGCAGTACTTC	CASSLRRGLAGGWSYEQYF
TRBV5-1	TRBJ2-5	.	TRBD2	TGCGCCAGCAGCTGGGGACTAGCGGACGACCAAGAGACCCAGTACTTC	CASSWGLADDQETQYF
TRBV19	TRBJ2-7	.	TRBD2	TGTGCCAGTACTGGGCGGGAGCCTAGCTACGAGCAGTACTTC	CASTGREPSYEQYF
TRBV10-2	TRBJ1-1	.	TRBD1	TGCGCCAGCAGGAAGGGACAGGTTTTGGCTGAAGCTTTCTTT	CASRKGQVLAEAFF
TRBV7-3	TRBJ2-3	.	TRBD2	TGTGCCAGCAGCTTAGGACTAGCGGGGGGGATTGCAGATACGCAGTATTTT	CASSLGLAGGIADTQYF
TRBV2	TRBJ1-5	.	TRBD1	TGTGCCAGCAACGCACAGGGGGCTAATCAGCCCCAGCATTTT	CASNAQGANQPQHF
TRBV4-3	TRBJ1-4	.	TRBD1	TGCGCCAGCAGCCGCGTGAAGGGGGCTGCTGAAAAACTGTTTTTT	CASSRVKGAAEKLFF